This T cell receptor (beta chain) was obtained from a study of cytotoxic CD8 clonotypes in ibrutinib-treated CLL. Study-wide results and limits: Increased clonality at ibrutinib response gave way to a return toward baseline at progression.

Clones were sequenced by immunoSEQ multiplex PCR, and TCRdb holds only the in-frame ones, with some missing. This sample has 9,500 to 14,000 clones, with around 80% found just once. Trimming stripped 4 bases from V and 2 bases from J, with 16 bases between. Germline V lookup: CDR1 SQVTM, CDR2 ANQGSEA. There are 15 residues in the CDR3. The sample holds a few counts of this clone. Its antigen is not identified. Here the sequenced sample was PBMCs, taken at disease progression, from a patient treated with ibrutinib. The TCR was taken from a human donor with chronic lymphocytic leukemia. The chain carries TRBV29-1 and TRBJ2-3; D is possibly TRBD2 (6 bases). CDR3: CSVVSRRGHTDTQYF. CDR3 coding DNA: TGCAGCGTTGTGTCTCGGCGGGGCCACACAGATACGCAGTATTTT.